What follows describes a single T cell receptor beta chain. Its cognate antigen is unknown. The data derive from a study of cytomegalovirus exposure and HLA in healthy donors. The PCR employed 60 Vbeta primers together with 13 Jbeta primers. Sequencing was performed with immunoSEQ multiplex PCR; in TCRdb, only in-frame clones are kept and a portion is missing. Its clone listing holds over 100,000 clones. Regarding the study as a whole: In a later analysis, a genetic analysis reported fewer productive-TCR N-insertions in an Asian-associated ancestry cluster than the cohort average. According to an earlier analysis, most TCR beta V segments yielded productive rearrangements about 90% or about 30% of the time. Most of the CMV-associated TCR beta chains (in a later analysis) appeared to be HLA-restricted.

Germline V gene data show CDR1 as MDHEN and CDR2 as SYDVKM. The CDR3 is 15 residues long. Trimming stripped 3 bases from V and 0 bases from J, with 11 bases between. Samples came from healthy bone marrow donors. The V and J genes are TRBV28 and TRBJ1-1, with D possibly matching TRBD1 (6 bases). Sequencing input: PBMCs. The source is a man between 18 and 29 years old in good health and CMV-seronegative. For the CDR3, the DNA is TGTGCCAGCAGTTTCGGGGGGCCCATGAACACTGAAGCTTTCTTT. Translating it yields CASSFGGPMNTEAFF.